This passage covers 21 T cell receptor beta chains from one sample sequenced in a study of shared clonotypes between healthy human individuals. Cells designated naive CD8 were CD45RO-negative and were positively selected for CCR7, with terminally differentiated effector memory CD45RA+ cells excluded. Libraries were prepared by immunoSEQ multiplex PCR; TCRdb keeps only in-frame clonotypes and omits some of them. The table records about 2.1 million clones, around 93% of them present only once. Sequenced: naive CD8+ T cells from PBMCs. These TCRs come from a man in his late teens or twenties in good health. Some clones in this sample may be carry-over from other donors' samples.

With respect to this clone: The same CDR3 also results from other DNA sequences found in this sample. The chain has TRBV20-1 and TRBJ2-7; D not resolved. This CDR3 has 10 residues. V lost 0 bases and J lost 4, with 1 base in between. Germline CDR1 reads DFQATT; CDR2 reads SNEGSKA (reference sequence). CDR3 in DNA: TGCAGTGCTAGAGATTACGAGCAGTACTTC. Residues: CSARDYEQYF.

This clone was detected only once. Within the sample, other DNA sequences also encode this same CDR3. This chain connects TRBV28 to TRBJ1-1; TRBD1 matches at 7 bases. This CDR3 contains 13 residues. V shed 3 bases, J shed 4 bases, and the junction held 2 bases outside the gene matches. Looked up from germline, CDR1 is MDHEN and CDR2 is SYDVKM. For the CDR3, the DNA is TGTGCCAGCAGTTTTGACAGGGCCACTGAAGCTTTCTTT. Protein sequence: CASSFDRATEAFF.

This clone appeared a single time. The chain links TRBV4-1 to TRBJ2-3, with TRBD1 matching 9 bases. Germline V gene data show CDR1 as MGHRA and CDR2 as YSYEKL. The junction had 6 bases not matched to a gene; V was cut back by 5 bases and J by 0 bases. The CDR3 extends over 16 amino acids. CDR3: CASSFPDRGSTDTQYF. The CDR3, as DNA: TGCGCCAGCAGCTTTCCGGACAGGGGTAGCACAGATACGCAGTATTTT.

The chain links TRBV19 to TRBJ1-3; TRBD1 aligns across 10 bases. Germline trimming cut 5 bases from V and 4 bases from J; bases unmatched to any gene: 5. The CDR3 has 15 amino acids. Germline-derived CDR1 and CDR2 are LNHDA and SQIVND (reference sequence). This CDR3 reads CASSSDRGLGNTIYF. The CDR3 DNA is TGTGCCAGTAGTTCCGACAGGGGGCTCGGAAACACCATATATTTT.

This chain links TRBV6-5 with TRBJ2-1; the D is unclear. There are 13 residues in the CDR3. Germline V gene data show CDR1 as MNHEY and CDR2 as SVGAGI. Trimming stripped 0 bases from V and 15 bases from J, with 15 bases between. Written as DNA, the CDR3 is TGTGCCAGCAGTTACTCGAGGCGGACCCCTGGGTTCTTC. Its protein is CASSYSRRTPGFF.

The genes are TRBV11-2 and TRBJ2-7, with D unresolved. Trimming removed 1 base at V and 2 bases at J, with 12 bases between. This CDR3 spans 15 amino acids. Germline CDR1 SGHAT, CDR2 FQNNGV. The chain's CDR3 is CASSLVVGKTYEQYF. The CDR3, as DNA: TGTGCCAGCAGCTTAGTTGTAGGTAAGACCTACGAGCAGTACTTC.

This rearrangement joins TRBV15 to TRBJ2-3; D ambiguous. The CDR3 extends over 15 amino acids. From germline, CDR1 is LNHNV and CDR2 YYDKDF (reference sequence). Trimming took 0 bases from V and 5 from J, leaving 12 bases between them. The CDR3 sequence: CATSRDRSRVDTQYF. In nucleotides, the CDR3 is TGTGCCACCAGCAGAGACCGCTCTAGGGTAGATACGCAGTATTTT.

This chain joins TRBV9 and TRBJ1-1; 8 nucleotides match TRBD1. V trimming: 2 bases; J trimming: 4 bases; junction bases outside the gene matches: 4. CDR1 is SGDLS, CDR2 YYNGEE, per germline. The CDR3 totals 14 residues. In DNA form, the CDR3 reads TGTGCCAGCAGCGTCGGGACAGGTTCCACTGAAGCTTTCTTT. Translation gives CASSVGTGSTEAFF.

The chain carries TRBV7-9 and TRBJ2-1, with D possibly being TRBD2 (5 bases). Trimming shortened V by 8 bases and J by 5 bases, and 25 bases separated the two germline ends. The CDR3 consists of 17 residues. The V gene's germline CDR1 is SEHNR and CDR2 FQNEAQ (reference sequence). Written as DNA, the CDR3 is TGTGCCAGCCTACTTGGCGAGGGTTTTCCCCGCGACAATGAGCAGTTCTTC. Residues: CASLLGEGFPRDNEQFF.

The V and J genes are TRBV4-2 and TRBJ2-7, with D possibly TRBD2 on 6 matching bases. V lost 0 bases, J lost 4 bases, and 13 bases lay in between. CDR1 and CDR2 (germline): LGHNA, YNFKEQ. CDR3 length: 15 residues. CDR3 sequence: CASSQENGRRYEQYF. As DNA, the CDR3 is TGTGCCAGCAGCCAAGAGAACGGGAGAAGGTACGAGCAGTACTTC.

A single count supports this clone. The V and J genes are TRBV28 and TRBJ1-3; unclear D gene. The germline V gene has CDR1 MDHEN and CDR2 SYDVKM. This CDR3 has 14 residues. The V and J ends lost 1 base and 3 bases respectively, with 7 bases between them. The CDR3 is CASSLSRSGNTIYF. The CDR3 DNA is TGTGCCAGCAGTTTATCTAGGAGTGGAAACACCATATATTTT.

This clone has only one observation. In DNA, the CDR3 is TGCAGCGTCGATACAACTGGGGAGCAGTACTTC. As protein: CSVDTTGEQYF. V is TRBV29-1 and J is TRBJ2-7; no reliable D call. The V and J ends lost 6 bases and 7 bases respectively, with 13 bases between them. The CDR3 runs 11 residues. Per the germline V gene, CDR1 is SQVTM and CDR2 is ANQGSEA.

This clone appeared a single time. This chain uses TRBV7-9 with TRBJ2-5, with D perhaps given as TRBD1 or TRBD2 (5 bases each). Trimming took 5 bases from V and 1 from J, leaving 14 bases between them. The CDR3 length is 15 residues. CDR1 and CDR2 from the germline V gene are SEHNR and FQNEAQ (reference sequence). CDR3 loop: CASSPGTDVQETQYF. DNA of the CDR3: TGTGCCAGCAGCCCCGGGACCGATGTCCAAGAGACCCAGTACTTC.

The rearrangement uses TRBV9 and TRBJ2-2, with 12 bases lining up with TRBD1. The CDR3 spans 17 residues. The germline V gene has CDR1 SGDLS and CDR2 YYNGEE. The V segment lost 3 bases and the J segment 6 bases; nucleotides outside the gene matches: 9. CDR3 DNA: TGTGCCAGCAGCGAAGCAGGGACAGGGGGCGAATCCGGGGAGCTGTTTTTT. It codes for CASSEAGTGGESGELFF. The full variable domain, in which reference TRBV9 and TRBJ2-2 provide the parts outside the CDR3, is DSGVTQTPKHLITATGQRVTLRCSPRSGDLSVYWYQQSLDQGLQFLIQYYNGEERAKGNILERFSAQQFPDLHSELNLSSLELGDSALYFCASSEAGTGGESGELFFGEGSRLTVL.

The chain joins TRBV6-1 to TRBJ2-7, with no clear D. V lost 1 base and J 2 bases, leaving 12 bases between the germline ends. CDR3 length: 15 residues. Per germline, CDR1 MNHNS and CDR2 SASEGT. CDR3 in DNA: TGTGCCAGCAGTGAAGTGCTAGGGTACGCCTACGAGCAGTACTTC. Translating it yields CASSEVLGYAYEQYF.

CDR3 in amino acids: CASSWAAGGLREQYF. Here the CDR3 DNA reads TGCGCCAGCAGTTGGGCGGCGGGAGGACTCCGCGAGCAGTACTTC. The rearrangement links TRBV5-1 to TRBJ2-7, with 8 bases that match TRBD2. Germline assignment: CDR1 SGHRS and CDR2 YFSETQ. Losses at the gene ends were 5 bases for V and 6 bases for J; bases not matched to a gene: 13. The length of the CDR3 is 15 residues.

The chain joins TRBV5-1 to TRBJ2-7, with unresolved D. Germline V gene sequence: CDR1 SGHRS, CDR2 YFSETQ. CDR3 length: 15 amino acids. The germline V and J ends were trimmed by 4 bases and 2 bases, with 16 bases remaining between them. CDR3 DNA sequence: TGCGCCAGCAGCCCCCTCGCGGCCGAGACCTACGAGCAGTACTTC. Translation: CASSPLAAETYEQYF. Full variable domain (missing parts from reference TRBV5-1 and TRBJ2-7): KAGVTQTPRYLIKTRGQQVTLSCSPISGHRSVSWYQQTPGQGLQFLFEYFSETQRNKGNFPGRFSGRQFSNSRSEMNVSTLELGDSALYLCASSPLAAETYEQYFGPGTRLTVT.

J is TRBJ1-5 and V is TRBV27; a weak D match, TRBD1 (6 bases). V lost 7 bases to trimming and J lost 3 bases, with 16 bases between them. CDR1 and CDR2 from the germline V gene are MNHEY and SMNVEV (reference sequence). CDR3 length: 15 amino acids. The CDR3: CASNSIGGVNQPQHF. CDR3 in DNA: TGTGCCAGCAATTCCATAGGGGGTGTCAATCAGCCCCAGCATTTT.

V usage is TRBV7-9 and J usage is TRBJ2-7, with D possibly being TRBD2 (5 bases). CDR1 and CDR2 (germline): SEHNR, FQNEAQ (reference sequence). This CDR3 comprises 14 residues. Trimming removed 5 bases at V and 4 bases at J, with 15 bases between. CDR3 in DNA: TGTGCCAGCAGCCACATCTCCCCGGGGTACGAGCAGTACTTC. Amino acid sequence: CASSHISPGYEQYF.

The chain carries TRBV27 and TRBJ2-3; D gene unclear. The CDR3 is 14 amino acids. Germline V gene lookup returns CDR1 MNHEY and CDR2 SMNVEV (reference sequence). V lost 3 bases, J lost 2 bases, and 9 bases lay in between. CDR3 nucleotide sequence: TGTGCCAGCAGTTTTGGCAGTTACACAGATACGCAGTATTTT. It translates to CASSFGSYTDTQYF.

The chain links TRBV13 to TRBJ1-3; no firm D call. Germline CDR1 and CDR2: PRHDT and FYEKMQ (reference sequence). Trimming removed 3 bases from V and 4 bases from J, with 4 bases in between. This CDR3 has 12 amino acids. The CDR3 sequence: CASSFGGNTIYF. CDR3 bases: TGTGCCAGCAGCTTTGGGGGAAACACCATATATTTT.